This T cell receptor (beta chain) was identified in a study of blood T cell repertoires in COVID-19. V was shortened by 2 bases and J by 4 bases, with 14 bases between the two germline ends. Germline CDR1 and CDR2: MNHNS and SASEGT. This CDR3 is built from 15 residues. As processed by the authors: Reference gene primer amplification gave estimated nucleated cell counts. Only in-frame clones appear in the TCRdb table, and some are missing; sequencing was by immunoSEQ multiplex PCR. That table gives V, J and clone size, and the DNA gave D and trimming. The data contain some 120,000 clones, 55% to 75% of them singletons. This clone was seen just once.

The V call is TRBV6-1, the J call TRBJ1-1; D not resolved. This TCR derives from a human donor with acute or convalescent COVID-19. The donor label of this sample is uncertain. Sequencing was carried out using peripheral blood. The CDR3 sequence: CASSESREGLTEAFF. CDR3 nucleotides: TGTGCCAGCAGTGAATCCCGGGAAGGGCTCACTGAAGCTTTCTTT.